These 19 T cell receptor beta chains share one sample of origin, sequenced in a study of T cell repertoires in cytomegalovirus infection. TCRdb independently ran MiXCR on the reads; one entry per CDR3 protein. The table lists over 300,000 distinct CDR3 sequences, roughly 9.5% of them singletons. The sequenced sample was PBMCs. The receptors were gathered from a human donor in good health (CMV status not recorded). Some clones in this sample may be carry-over from other donors' samples.

The table lists this clonotype with many counts. This chain connects TRBV7-2 to TRBJ1-2; unclear D gene. The germline V and J ends were trimmed by 5 bases and 4 bases, with 14 bases remaining between them. The CDR3 sequence is 14 residues long. Germline values: CDR1 SGHTA, CDR2 FQGNSA. CDR3 coding DNA: TGTGCCAGCAGCCCTTTCGGGGTTGGCTATGGCTACACCTTC. Protein: CASSPFGVGYGYTF.

This chain links TRBV12-3 or TRBV12-4 with TRBJ1-5; D unclear. The CDR3 loop spans 14 amino acids. Trimming took off 4 bases at V and 7 bases at J, with 14 bases between the two ends. This CDR3 reads CASSSRGRNQPQHF. The CDR3 DNA reads as TGTGCCAGCAGTTCTCGGGGAAGAAACCAGCCCCAGCATTTT.

The rearrangement links TRBV6-6 to TRBJ2-2; perhaps TRBD1 as D (6 bases). V shed 5 bases and J shed 1 base, with 17 bases lying between them. The CDR3 consists of 17 residues. CDR1 and CDR2 from the germline V gene are MNHNY and SVGAGI (reference sequence). CDR3 loop: CASSKTRIQGNTGELFF. CDR3 coding DNA: TGTGCCAGCAGTAAGACTCGTATACAGGGGAACACCGGGGAGCTGTTTTTT.

This clonotype was found a few times. The chain has TRBV6-2 or TRBV6-3 and TRBJ2-4; D is possibly TRBD1 (5 bases). V was shortened by 6 bases and J by 12 bases, with 12 bases between the two germline ends. CDR3 size: 11 residues. Per germline, CDR1 MNHEY and CDR2 SVGEGT. The CDR3 reads CASSRDLTQYF. CDR3 nucleotides: TGTGCCAGCAGCAGGGATTTAACTCAGTACTTC.

The chain carries TRBV3-1 and TRBJ2-1; 9 bases are a match to TRBD2. The V and J ends lost 1 base and 1 base, in that order; junction bases with no gene match: 2. This CDR3 comprises 16 residues. Germline CDR1 and CDR2: LGHDT and YNNKEL (reference sequence). Written as DNA, the CDR3 is TGTGCCAGCAGCCAAGGACTAGCGGTTTCCTACAATGAGCAGTTCTTC. Translating gives CASSQGLAVSYNEQFF.

This clonotype was seen ten or more times. V usage is TRBV12-3 or TRBV12-4 and J usage is TRBJ2-1; maybe TRBD1 (6 bases). V lost 6 bases to trimming and J lost 9 bases, with 21 bases between them. The CDR3 spans 15 residues. CDR3 bases: TGTGCCAGCAGCCCCTCTCTTGGTCAGGGGAGTGAGCAGTTCTTC. As protein: CASSPSLGQGSEQFF.

This clonotype was counted ten times or more. CDR3 loop: CASSSAEGMSDTQYF. In DNA form, the CDR3 reads TGTGCCAGCAGCTCGGCTGAGGGCATGTCAGATACGCAGTATTTT. V and J are TRBV7-9 and TRBJ2-3, with D perhaps matching TRBD2 (5 bases). The length of the CDR3 is 15 residues. Germline CDR1 is SEHNR and CDR2 is FQNEAQ (reference sequence). V was shortened by 4 bases and J by 4 bases, with 15 bases between the two germline ends.

The V call is TRBV27, the J call TRBJ2-1, with D possibly matching TRBD2 (5 bases). CDR1 is MNHEY, CDR2 SMNVEV, per germline (reference sequence). V was shortened by 3 bases and J by 7 bases, with 10 bases between the two germline ends. The CDR3 sequence is 13 residues long. CDR3 residues: CASSFSRGNEQFF. The CDR3 DNA follows: TGTGCCAGCAGTTTCTCCCGAGGGAATGAGCAGTTCTTC.

This clonotype was detected only a few times. The chain links TRBV3-1 to TRBJ2-5, with D uncertain. V dropped 3 bases and J dropped 4 bases, with 12 bases sitting between them. The CDR3 runs 14 residues. Germline CDR1 LGHDT, CDR2 YNNKEL (reference sequence). The CDR3 reads CASSHRNRLETQYF. CDR3 DNA: TGTGCCAGCAGCCATCGGAACCGCTTAGAGACCCAGTACTTC.

This clonotype showed up many times. This rearrangement joins TRBV4-3 to TRBJ2-3; 7 bases line up with TRBD1. This CDR3 is built from 17 residues. CDR1 LGHNA and CDR2 YSLEER come from the germline V gene. Trimming took 2 bases from V and 0 from J; bases not matched to a gene: 8. CDR3 protein: CASSQFPQGVSTDTQYF. The CDR3 nucleotides read TGCGCCAGCAGCCAATTCCCCCAGGGGGTAAGCACAGATACGCAGTATTTT.

This clonotype was recorded many times. V and J are TRBV7-2 and TRBJ2-3; TRBD1 aligns across 9 bases. With V trimmed by 1 base and J by 4 bases, 6 bases remained unmatched. CDR3 length: 16 amino acids. CDR1 SGHTA and CDR2 FQGNSA come from the germline V gene. Here the CDR3 DNA reads TGTGCCAGCAGCTTAGTAACAGGGGGCTCAGCAGATACGCAGTATTTT. It translates to CASSLVTGGSADTQYF.

This clonotype was observed many times. V gene TRBV7-2 combines with J gene TRBJ2-1; D gene unclear. Germline values: CDR1 SGHTA, CDR2 FQGNSA. Trimming removed 1 base at V and 7 bases at J, with 5 bases between. The CDR3 consists of 12 residues. The CDR3 reads CASSLEWNEQFF. CDR3 nucleotide sequence: TGTGCCAGCAGCTTAGAATGGAATGAGCAGTTCTTC.

This clonotype was seen ten or more times. Here the CDR3 DNA reads TGTGCCAGCACCCCGGACCCGGGCCCCAGCCCCCAAGAGACCCAGTACTTC. Protein product: CASTPDPGPSPQETQYF. The gene calls are TRBV7-2 and TRBJ2-5; D uncertain. V was trimmed by 7 bases and J by 1 base, leaving 22 bases between them. Germline values: CDR1 SGHTA, CDR2 FQGNSA. The CDR3 length is 17 residues. The full variable domain, its missing parts supplied by reference TRBV7-2 and TRBJ2-5, is GAGVSQSPSNKVTEKGKDVELRCDPISGHTALYWYRQSLGQGLEFLIYFQGNSAPDKSGLPSDRFSAERTGGSVSTLTIQRTQQEDSAVYLCASTPDPGPSPQETQYFGPGTRLLVL.

In this sample, this clonotype turned up many times. The V gene is TRBV6-2 or TRBV6-3, the J gene TRBJ2-1; D may correspond to TRBD1 or TRBD2 (5 bases each). The CDR3 is made up of 16 amino acids. Germline assignment: CDR1 MNHEY and CDR2 SVGEGT. V shed 7 bases and J shed 10 bases, with 26 bases lying between them. The CDR3 DNA sequence: TGTGCCAGCACCTACCCCGCCGGGACGGCGAACGGGGAGCAGTTCTTC. It encodes CASTYPAGTANGEQFF.

The chain employs TRBV10-3 and TRBJ1-5; D remains unclear. The CDR3 loop spans 13 amino acids. V gave up 3 bases and J gave up 3 bases, with 6 bases separating them. Germline-derived CDR1 and CDR2 are ENHRY and SYGVKD. CDR3 amino acids: CAISDRINQPQHF. DNA for the CDR3: TGTGCCATCAGTGACAGAATCAATCAGCCCCAGCATTTT.

This sequence joins TRBV6-5 and TRBJ2-2; weak D call: TRBD2 (6 bases). The germline V gene encodes CDR1 MNHEY and CDR2 SVGAGI. Trimming stripped 2 bases from V and 5 bases from J, with 18 bases between. This CDR3 region has 17 residues. CDR3 in amino acids: CASSYSLSAGRTGELFF. The CDR3 coding sequence is TGTGCCAGCAGTTACAGCTTGTCGGCAGGGAGGACCGGGGAGCTGTTTTTT.

This clonotype occurred a few times. CDR3 nucleotides: TGTGCCAGCAGCTTAACAGGGGGGGCTGCCGAGGACACCGGGGAGCTGTTTTTT. Its translation is CASSLTGGAAEDTGELFF. The chain couples TRBV7-3 to TRBJ2-2; tentative D call: TRBD2 (7 bases). Trimming cost V 0 bases and J 3 bases, with 17 bases left between them. The CDR3 is made up of 18 amino acids. Germline V CDR1 and CDR2: SGHTA, FQGTGA. Variable domain in full (rest from reference TRBV7-3 and TRBJ2-2): GAGVSQTPSNKVTEKGKYVELRCDPISGHTALYWYRQSLGQGPEFLIYFQGTGAADDSGLPNDRFFAVRPEGSVSTLKIQRTERGDSAVYLCASSLTGGAAEDTGELFFGEGSRLTVL.

This clonotype was counted ten times or more. The chain couples TRBV4-3 to TRBJ2-3; 9 bases are shared with TRBD1. In germline, CDR1 is LGHNA, CDR2 YSLEER. CDR3 length equals 17 residues. J lost 2 bases, V lost 1 base, and 7 bases had no gene match. The DNA for the CDR3 is TGCGCCAGCAGCCAAGGGGAAGGGACAGGGCTCACAGATACGCAGTATTTT. Its protein product is CASSQGEGTGLTDTQYF.

This clonotype occurred many times. V is TRBV5-6 and J is TRBJ1-5; no firm D call. The V gene's germline CDR1 is SGHDT and CDR2 YYEEEE. V lost 4 bases and J 4 bases, leaving 15 bases between the germline ends. The CDR3 spans 15 residues. For the CDR3, the DNA is TGTGCCAGCAGCGGTGGACCCATTGCGAATCAGCCCCAGCATTTT. This translates into CASSGGPIANQPQHF.